Listed here are 21 T cell receptor beta chains from one sample, sequenced in a study of cytomegalovirus exposure and HLA in healthy donors. PCR involved 60 Vbeta and 13 Jbeta primers. Method: immunoSEQ multiplex PCR; TCRdb's copy keeps in-frame clones and lacks some. The data contain about 82,000 clones, 70% to 75% of them singletons. Material: PBMCs. The receptors shown here come from a woman aged 50 to 60 in good health and CMV-seropositive.

The chain is built from TRBV11-3 and TRBJ2-7, with D perhaps matching TRBD1 (6 bases). Germline CDR1 SGHNT, CDR2 YENEEA. There are 14 residues in the CDR3. Trimming removed 4 bases at V and 5 bases at J, with 15 bases between. CDR3 in DNA: TGTGCCAGCAGCTCACAGGGTTCTGGCCACGAGCAGTACTTC. This gives the protein CASSSQGSGHEQYF. The variable domain in full, completed from reference TRBV11-3 and TRBJ2-7, reads EAGVVQSPRYKIIEKKQPVAFWCNPISGHNTLYWYLQNLGQGPELLIRYENEEAVDDSQLPKDRFSAERLKGVDSTLKIQPAELGDSAVYLCASSSQGSGHEQYFGPGTRLTVT.

This clone has a handful of counts. Here the CDR3 DNA reads TGTGCCAGCAGCCCGTTAGCGGGAGTAACCTACAATGAGCAGTTCTTC. Encoded protein: CASSPLAGVTYNEQFF. The rearrangement joins TRBV5-6 to TRBJ2-1; 9 positions agree with TRBD2. The CDR3 consists of 16 residues. V shed 4 bases and J 2 bases; nucleotides not matched to a gene: 7. CDR1 and CDR2 from the germline V gene are SGHDT and YYEEEE.

The chain links TRBV5-8 to TRBJ1-5; the match to TRBD1 covers 7 bases. Germline CDR1 reads SGHTS; CDR2 reads YDEGEE. Trimming at V came to 1 base and at J to 7 bases, leaving 11 bases not matched to a gene. This CDR3 comprises 16 residues. The CDR3 sequence: CASSLNPRDRRQPQHF. In nucleotides, the CDR3 is TGTGCCAGCAGCTTGAACCCCCGGGACAGAAGGCAGCCCCAGCATTTT. The entire variable domain, with the rest obtained from reference TRBV5-8 and TRBJ1-5, is as follows: EAGVTQSPTHLIKTRGQQATLRCSPISGHTSVYWYQQALGLGLQFLLWYDEGEERNRGNFPPRFSGRQFPNYSSELNVNALELEDSALYLCASSLNPRDRRQPQHFGDGTRLSIL.

J is TRBJ2-7 and V is TRBV18; possible D gene TRBD2, 6 bases. Trimming took off 2 bases at V and 2 bases at J, with 13 bases between the two ends. There are 15 residues in the CDR3. Germline CDR1 KGHSH, CDR2 LQKENI. The CDR3 nucleotides are TGTGCCAGCTCACCAATTGGCGGGGCCACCTACGAGCAGTACTTC. Translating it yields CASSPIGGATYEQYF. Using reference TRBV18 and TRBJ2-7 for the parts outside the CDR3, the full variable domain is NAGVMQNPRHLVRRRGQEARLRCSPMKGHSHVYWYRQLPEEGLKFMVYLQKENIIDESGMPKERFSAEFPKEGPSILRIQQVVRGDSAAYFCASSPIGGATYEQYFGPGTRLTVT.

The rearrangement links TRBV5-4 to TRBJ2-2, with D maybe TRBD2 (6 bases). The V end lost 1 base, the J end lost 5 bases, and 12 bases lay between the germline ends. CDR1 is SGHNT, CDR2 YYREEE, per germline (reference sequence). CDR3 size: 15 residues. In nucleotides, the CDR3 is TGTGCCAGCAGCTTGCCGGGAGTAGGAACCGGGGAGCTGTTTTTT. Encoded protein: CASSLPGVGTGELFF.

V usage is TRBV6-1 and J usage is TRBJ1-1, with D perhaps TRBD1 (5 bases). The CDR3 is 14 amino acids. The V end lost 2 bases, the J end lost 1 base, and 8 bases lay between the germline ends. The V gene's germline CDR1 is MNHNS and CDR2 SASEGT. CDR3 residues: CASSESTGNTEAFF. The CDR3 DNA reads as TGTGCCAGCAGTGAATCTACAGGGAACACTGAAGCTTTCTTT.

J is TRBJ1-2 and V is TRBV4-1, with 10 bases aligning to TRBD1. Trimming took 3 bases from V and 4 from J; bases not matched to a gene: 8. This CDR3 is 16 amino acids long. Germline assignment: CDR1 MGHRA and CDR2 YSYEKL. The CDR3 nucleotides are TGCGCCAGCAGCCACCCTGGGAGGACAGGGGGCTATGGCTACACCTTC. Translated: CASSHPGRTGGYGYTF.

V and J are TRBV28 and TRBJ2-3; TRBD2 matches 10 bases. The CDR3 extends over 16 amino acids. The V gene's germline CDR1 is MDHEN and CDR2 SYDVKM. J lost 1 base, V lost 4 bases, and 5 bases had no gene match. The CDR3, as DNA: TGTGCCAGCAGTTCCTCTCTAGCGGGGGGCACAGATACGCAGTATTTT. It encodes CASSSSLAGGTDTQYF.

The chain uses TRBV5-4 and TRBJ2-5; a possible D gene is TRBD2 (5 bases). Between the trimmed V and J ends, which lost 5 bases and 0 bases, there was a span of 20 bases. Germline V gene sequence: CDR1 SGHNT, CDR2 YYREEE (reference sequence). The CDR3 loop spans 17 amino acids. The CDR3 DNA reads as TGTGCCAGCAGTCTCCTCGAGGGTACCACGTACCAAGAGACCCAGTACTTC. It encodes CASSLLEGTTYQETQYF.

The rearrangement links TRBV7-2 to TRBJ1-4; 8 bases match TRBD1. Germline loops: CDR1 SGHTA, CDR2 FQGNSA. V gave up 4 bases and J gave up 5 bases; unmatched junction bases: 3. The CDR3 length is 14 residues. The CDR3 sequence is CASSSRTGNEKLFF. For the CDR3, the DNA is TGTGCCAGCAGCTCCCGGACAGGGAATGAAAAACTGTTTTTT.

The chain combines TRBV7-3 with TRBJ1-3; D perhaps matches TRBD1 (5 bases). Trimming removed 0 bases at V and 0 bases at J, with 6 bases between. Germline-derived CDR1 and CDR2 are SGHTA and FQGTGA. The CDR3 totals 15 residues. The CDR3 protein is CASSLTGGSGNTIYF. For the CDR3, the DNA is TGTGCCAGCAGCTTAACCGGGGGCTCTGGAAACACCATATATTTT.

The chain carries TRBV5-1 and TRBJ2-1; the D is unclear. This CDR3 is built from 13 residues. The germline V gene encodes CDR1 SGHRS and CDR2 YFSETQ. Trimming stripped 0 bases from V and 4 bases from J, with 5 bases between. CDR3 sequence: CASSLGAYNEQFF. The CDR3 DNA sequence: TGCGCCAGCAGCTTGGGGGCTTACAATGAGCAGTTCTTC.

In regard to this clone: One junction end does not reproduce the germline sequence, and a read error may be involved. The chain combines TRBV27 with TRBJ2-7; D remains unclear. The CDR3 extends over 13 amino acids. Germline CDR1 is MNHEY and CDR2 is SMNVEV (reference sequence). CDR3 sequence reads: CASSLRVLTEQYF. The CDR3 DNA reads as TGTGCCAGTAGTTTGAGAGTACTAACGGAGCAGTACTTC.

J is TRBJ2-7 and V is TRBV4-1, with no clear D. V shed 4 bases and J shed 2 bases, with 12 bases lying between them. The length of the CDR3 is 14 residues. Germline CDR1 MGHRA, CDR2 YSYEKL. The CDR3 region is CASSPPVRPYEQYF. The DNA for the CDR3 is TGCGCCAGCAGCCCCCCAGTCAGGCCCTACGAGCAGTACTTC.

The J gene is TRBJ1-1, the V gene TRBV11-2; 7 bases line up with TRBD1. This CDR3 comprises 16 residues. CDR1 and CDR2 from the germline V gene are SGHAT and FQNNGV. J lost 0 bases, V lost 3 bases, and 7 bases had no gene match. The CDR3: CASSFGRGRMNTEAFF. Written as DNA, the CDR3 is TGTGCCAGCAGCTTTGGAAGGGGGCGTATGAACACTGAAGCTTTCTTT.

V is TRBV7-2 and J is TRBJ1-2; D is perhaps TRBD1 (6 bases). The CDR3 is 16 residues long. Germline lookup yields CDR1 SGHTA and CDR2 FQGNSA. V lost 2 bases, J lost 6 bases, and 19 bases lay in between. The CDR3 loop reads CASSLSGATGRDGYTF. CDR3 DNA: TGTGCCAGCAGCTTATCAGGGGCTACGGGTCGGGATGGCTACACCTTC. Using reference TRBV7-2 and TRBJ1-2 for the parts outside the CDR3, the full variable domain is GAGVSQSPSNKVTEKGKDVELRCDPISGHTALYWYRQSLGQGLEFLIYFQGNSAPDKSGLPSDRFSAERTGGSVSTLTIQRTQQEDSAVYLCASSLSGATGRDGYTFGSGTRLTVV.

The CDR3 DNA reads as TGTGCCATCAGTGAAAGGGCAGGGGGTGGGGAAAAACTGTTTTTT. Residues: CAISERAGGGEKLFF. J is TRBJ1-4 and V is TRBV10-3; the match to TRBD1 covers 7 bases. V was pared by 3 bases and J by 8 bases, with 9 bases of the junction left unmatched. The CDR3 length is 15 residues. Per germline, CDR1 ENHRY and CDR2 SYGVKD.

The chain recombines TRBV5-4 with TRBJ2-5; 13 nucleotides line up with TRBD2. The CDR3 has 19 residues. Germline V lookup: CDR1 SGHNT, CDR2 YYREEE (reference sequence). Trimming at V came to 3 bases and at J to 3 bases, leaving 14 bases not matched to a gene. CDR3 sequence (DNA): TGTGCCAGCAGCTCCTTACTAGCGGGAGGGCGTTATTTGAAAGAGACCCAGTACTTC. Translation gives CASSSLLAGGRYLKETQYF.

The rearrangement joins TRBV6-5 to TRBJ1-1, with TRBD1 identical over 7 bases. The CDR3 is 14 amino acids. The V and J ends lost 6 bases and 6 bases, in that order; junction bases with no gene match: 10. Germline lookup yields CDR1 MNHEY and CDR2 SVGAGI. Here the CDR3 DNA reads TGTGCCAGCAGCCAACGACAGGGTCCGTCTGAAGCTTTCTTT. This translates into CASSQRQGPSEAFF.

V gene TRBV5-4 combines with J gene TRBJ2-7; 12 nucleotides match TRBD2. The CDR3 runs 15 residues. The V and J ends lost 1 base and 5 bases, in that order; junction bases with no gene match: 4. Per the germline V gene, CDR1 is SGHNT and CDR2 is YYREEE (reference sequence). CDR3 coding DNA: TGTGCCAGCAGCTTGTTGACTAGCGGGGGCCACGAGCAGTACTTC. Translation: CASSLLTSGGHEQYF. The variable domain in full, completed from reference TRBV5-4 and TRBJ2-7, reads ETGVTQSPTHLIKTRGQQVTLRCSSQSGHNTVSWYQQALGQGPQFIFQYYREEENGRGNFPPRFSGLQFPNYSSELNVNALELDDSALYLCASSLLTSGGHEQYFGPGTRLTVT.

CDR3 amino acids: CASSPSTGRSYGYTF. The CDR3 coding sequence is TGCGCCAGCAGCCCATCGACAGGGCGCAGCTATGGCTACACCTTC. V and J are TRBV5-1 and TRBJ1-2, with 7 bases fitting TRBD1. Germline CDR1 and CDR2: SGHRS and YFSETQ. J lost 4 bases, V lost 4 bases, and 10 bases had no gene match. The CDR3 loop spans 15 amino acids.